The present T cell receptor beta chain was sequenced within a study of regulatory T cells in long-lasting Graves disease. Sample time point: newly diagnosed GD, antithyroid drugs for less than 3 months. After RNA was extracted from PBMCs, the TCR library was made from it. The patients included were those that came from an endocrinology department in Xi'an, China. CDR3-region Arm-PCR and iRepertoire HTBI primers produced the TCR beta libraries. TCRdb fed the multiplex PCR reads into MiXCR, producing one record per CDR3 protein. This table has about 530,000 distinct CDR3 sequences, 15% to 20% appearing once. The CDR3 contains 13 residues. CDR1 SQVTM and CDR2 ANQGSEA come from the germline V gene. V was trimmed by 7 bases and J by 6 bases, leaving 13 bases between them. Study-level results: Newly diagnosed disease favored TRBV20-1 and TRBJ2-1 over persistent disease.

Ten or more counts support this clonotype. What it binds is unknown. The same data also went into a second study, on T cells in Graves' hyperthyroidism and ophthalmopathy. That paper notes: HTBI primers were employed in a first-round RT-PCR of the TCR CDR3.

The specimen was peripheral blood mononuclear cells (PBMCs), collected at new diagnosis, from a patient treated with antithyroid drugs. This chain links TRBV29-1 with TRBJ1-6, with D maybe TRBD1 (5 bases). The source of this sequence is a woman aged 35-65 years with Graves disease. The CDR3: CSAGTGLNSPLHF. In nucleotides, the CDR3 is TGCAGCGCTGGGACCGGCCTTAATTCACCCCTCCACTTT.